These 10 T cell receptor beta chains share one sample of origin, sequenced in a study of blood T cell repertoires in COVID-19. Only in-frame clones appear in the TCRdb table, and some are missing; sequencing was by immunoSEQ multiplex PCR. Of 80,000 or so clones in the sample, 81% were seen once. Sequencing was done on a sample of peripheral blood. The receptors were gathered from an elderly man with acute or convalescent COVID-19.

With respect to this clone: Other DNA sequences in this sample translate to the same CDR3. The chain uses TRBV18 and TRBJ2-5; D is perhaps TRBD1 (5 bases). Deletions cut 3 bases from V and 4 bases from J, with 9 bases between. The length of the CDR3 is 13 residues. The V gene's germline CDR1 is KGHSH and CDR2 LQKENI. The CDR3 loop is CASSPGQGETQYF. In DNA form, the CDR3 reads TGTGCCAGCTCACCGGGGCAGGGAGAGACCCAGTACTTC.

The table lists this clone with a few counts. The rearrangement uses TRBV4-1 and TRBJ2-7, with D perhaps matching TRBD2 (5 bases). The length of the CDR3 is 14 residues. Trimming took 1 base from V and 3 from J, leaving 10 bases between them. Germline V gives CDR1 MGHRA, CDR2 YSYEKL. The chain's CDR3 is CASSQGRQNYEQYF. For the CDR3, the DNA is TGCGCCAGCAGCCAAGGGAGGCAGAACTACGAGCAGTACTTC.

The CDR3 region is CASSTGTISYNEQFF. The CDR3 DNA follows: TGTGCCAGCAGCACCGGGACTATCTCCTACAATGAGCAGTTCTTC. This chain links TRBV7-2 with TRBJ2-1; 7 nucleotides match TRBD2. The CDR3 loop spans 15 amino acids. Germline CDR1 is SGHTA and CDR2 is FQGNSA. The J segment lost 0 bases and the V segment lost 5 bases, leaving 4 bases of the junction unmatched.

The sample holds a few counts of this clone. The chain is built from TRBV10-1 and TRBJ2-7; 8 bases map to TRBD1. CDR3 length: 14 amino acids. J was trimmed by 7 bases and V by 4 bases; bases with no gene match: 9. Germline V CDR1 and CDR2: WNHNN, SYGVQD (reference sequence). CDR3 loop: CASSGSGGAREQYF. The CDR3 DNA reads TGCGCCAGCAGTGGTTCAGGGGGCGCGAGGGAGCAGTACTTC.

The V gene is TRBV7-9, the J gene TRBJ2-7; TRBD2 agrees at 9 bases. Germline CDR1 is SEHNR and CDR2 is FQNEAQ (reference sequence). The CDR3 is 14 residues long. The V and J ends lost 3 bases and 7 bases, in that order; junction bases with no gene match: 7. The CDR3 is CASSFSGRSREQYF. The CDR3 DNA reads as TGTGCCAGCAGCTTTAGCGGGAGAAGTAGAGAGCAGTACTTC.

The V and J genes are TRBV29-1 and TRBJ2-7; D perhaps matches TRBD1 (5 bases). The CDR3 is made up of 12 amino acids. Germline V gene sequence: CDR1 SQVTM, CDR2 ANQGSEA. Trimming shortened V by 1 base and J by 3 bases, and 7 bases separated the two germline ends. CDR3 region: CSVEGGHYEQYF. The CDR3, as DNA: TGCAGCGTTGAAGGCGGACACTACGAGCAGTACTTC.

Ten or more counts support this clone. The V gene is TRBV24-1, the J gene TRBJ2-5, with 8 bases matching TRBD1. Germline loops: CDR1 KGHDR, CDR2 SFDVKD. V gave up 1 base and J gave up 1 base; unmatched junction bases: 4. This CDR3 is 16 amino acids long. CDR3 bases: TGTGCCACCAGTGATTTTGGCAGGGGGCCCCAAGAGACCCAGTACTTC. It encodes CATSDFGRGPQETQYF.

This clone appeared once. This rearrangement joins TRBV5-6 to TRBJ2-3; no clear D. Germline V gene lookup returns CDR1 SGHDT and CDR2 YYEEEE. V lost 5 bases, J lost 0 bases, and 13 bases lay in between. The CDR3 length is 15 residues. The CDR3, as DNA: TGTGCCAGCAGTTTCGAGCTTCGGAGCACAGATACGCAGTATTTT. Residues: CASSFELRSTDTQYF. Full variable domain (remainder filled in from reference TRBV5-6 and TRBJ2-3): DAGVTQSPTHLIKTRGQQVTLRCSPKSGHDTVSWYQQALGQGPQFIFQYYEEEERQRGNFPDRFSGHQFPNYSSELNVNALLLGDSALYLCASSFELRSTDTQYFGPGTRLTVL.

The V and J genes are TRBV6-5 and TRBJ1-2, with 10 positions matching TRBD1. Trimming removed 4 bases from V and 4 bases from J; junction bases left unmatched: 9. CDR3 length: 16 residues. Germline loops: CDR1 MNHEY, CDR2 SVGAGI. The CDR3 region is CASSFHPTGGAYGYTF. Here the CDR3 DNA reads TGTGCCAGCAGTTTCCACCCGACAGGGGGCGCCTATGGCTACACCTTC.

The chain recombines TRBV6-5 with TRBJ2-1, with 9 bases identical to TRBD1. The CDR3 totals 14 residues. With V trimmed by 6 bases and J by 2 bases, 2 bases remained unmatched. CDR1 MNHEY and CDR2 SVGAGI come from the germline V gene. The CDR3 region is CASRGTGTYNEQFF. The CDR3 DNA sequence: TGTGCCAGCAGAGGGACAGGGACCTACAATGAGCAGTTCTTC.